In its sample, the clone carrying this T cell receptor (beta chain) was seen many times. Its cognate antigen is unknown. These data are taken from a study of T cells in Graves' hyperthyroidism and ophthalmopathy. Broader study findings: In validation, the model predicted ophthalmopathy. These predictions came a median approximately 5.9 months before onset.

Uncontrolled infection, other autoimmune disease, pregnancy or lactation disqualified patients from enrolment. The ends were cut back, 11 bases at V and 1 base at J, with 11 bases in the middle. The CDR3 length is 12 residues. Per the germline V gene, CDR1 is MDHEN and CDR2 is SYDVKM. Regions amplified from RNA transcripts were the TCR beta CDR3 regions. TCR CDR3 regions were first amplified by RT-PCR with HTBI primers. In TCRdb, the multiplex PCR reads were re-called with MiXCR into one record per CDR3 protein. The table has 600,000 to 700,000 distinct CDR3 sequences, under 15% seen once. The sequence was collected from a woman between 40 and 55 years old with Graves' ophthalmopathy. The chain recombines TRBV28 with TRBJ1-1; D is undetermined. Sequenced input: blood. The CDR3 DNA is TGTGCCCACAAGGGCACGAACACTGAAGCTTTCTTT. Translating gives CAHKGTNTEAFF.